Listed below are T cell receptor beta chains from one sample, sequenced in a study of blood T cell repertoires in COVID-19. The protocol was immunoSEQ multiplex PCR, while the TCRdb copy is restricted to in-frame clones and leaves out a portion. The profile shows about 190,000 clones, approximately 86% of them singletons. Sequenced: peripheral blood. These receptors originate from a woman aged 30 to 39 with active or convalescent COVID-19. Both conserved end residues are part of each CDR3. The D gene is left open where the match is weak. For some rows the clone size is stated as once, few or many, or as a class when expanded; others skip it.

length: 12
D: NA
size: NA
J: TRBJ1-2
V: TRBV5-4
DNA: TGTGCCAGCAGCTTGGACAGCTATGGCTACACCTTC
CDR3: CASSLDSYGYTF

length: 14
D: TRBD1
size: few
J: TRBJ1-1
V: TRBV6-5
DNA: TGTGCCAGCAGACGACGCGACAGGGTAACTGAAGCTTTCTTT
CDR3: CASRRRDRVTEAFF

length: 13
D: NA
size: NA
J: TRBJ1-6
V: TRBV19
DNA: TGTGCCAGTAGTCGAGACAGGAATTCACCCCTCCACTTT
CDR3: CASSRDRNSPLHF

length: 14
D: NA
size: NA
J: TRBJ1-2
V: TRBV5-1
DNA: TGCGCCAGCAGCGATCGGACCGGGAGGGATGGCTACACCTTC
CDR3: CASSDRTGRDGYTF

length: 21
D: TRBD2
size: NA
J: TRBJ2-2
V: TRBV7-8
DNA: TGTGCCAGCAGCCCCGGGTGGCCGCAAACTAGCGGGAGCCATGTCACCGGGGAGCTGTTTTTT
CDR3: CASSPGWPQTSGSHVTGELFF

length: 17
D: TRBD1
size: NA
J: TRBJ1-2
V: TRBV4-1
DNA: TGCGCCAGCAGTTTAGGACAGGGGGCATATCGGGGCTATGGCTACACCTTC
CDR3: CASSLGQGAYRGYGYTF

length: 17
D: NA
size: NA
J: TRBJ1-1
V: TRBV4-2
DNA: TGTGCCAGCAGCCAAGATGGAACAGGTGGTATGAACACTGAAGCTTTCTTT
CDR3: CASSQDGTGGMNTEAFF

length: 15
D: NA
size: NA
J: TRBJ2-3
V: TRBV11-2
DNA: TGTGCCAGCAGCTCGCTCAGGGGAATGGCAGATACGCAGTATTTT
CDR3: CASSSLRGMADTQYF

length: 16
D: TRBD1
size: few
J: TRBJ1-2
V: TRBV2
DNA: TGTGCCAGCAGTCAACTGGGGGACAGTGAAAACTATGGCTACACCTTC
CDR3: CASSQLGDSENYGYTF

length: 15
D: TRBD1
size: NA
J: TRBJ1-4
V: TRBV14
DNA: TGTGCCAGCAGCCCGCAGGGGGCGATGGATGAAAAACTGTTTTTT
CDR3: CASSPQGAMDEKLFF

length: 16
D: TRBD2
size: NA
J: TRBJ2-1
V: TRBV2
DNA: TGTGCCAGCACCCCCCCCCACGGGAGGGCCTACAATGAGCAGTTCTTC
CDR3: CASTPPHGRAYNEQFF

length: 13
D: NA
size: NA
J: TRBJ1-1
V: TRBV11-3
DNA: TGTGCCAGCAGCTTCTCCTTCGGAGGGGAAGCTTTCTTT
CDR3: CASSFSFGGEAFF

length: 13
D: NA
size: NA
J: TRBJ2-7
V: TRBV12-5
DNA: TGTGCTAGTGGTTTATCCCACTCCTACGAGCAGTACTTC
CDR3: CASGLSHSYEQYF

length: 16
D: TRBD2
size: NA
J: TRBJ2-7
V: TRBV14
DNA: TGTGCCAGCAGCCAAGATCTCGAAGCGGGGACCTACGAGCAGTACTTC
CDR3: CASSQDLEAGTYEQYF

length: 17
D: NA
size: NA
J: TRBJ2-3
V: TRBV3-1/TRBV3-2
DNA: TGTGCCAGCAGCCAAGATTGGAGGGTAGGCGGCACAGATACGCAGTATTTT
CDR3: CASSQDWRVGGTDTQYF

length: 14
D: TRBD2
size: NA
J: TRBJ2-7
V: TRBV5-1
DNA: TGCGCCAGCAGCTTGTCCCCTACTAGCGGGGGCTTCAACTTC
CDR3: CASSLSPTSGGFNF

length: 16
D: TRBD1
size: NA
J: TRBJ2-7
V: TRBV28
DNA: TGTGCCAGCAGTCCCTGGGGACAGGGCAGCTCCTACGAGCAGTACTTC
CDR3: CASSPWGQGSSYEQYF

length: 15
D: TRBD1
size: once
J: TRBJ1-4
V: TRBV10-2
DNA: TGCGCCAGCAGTGAGAGGGGCGGGACAGATGAAAAACTGTTTTTT
CDR3: CASSERGGTDEKLFF

length: 9
D: NA
size: NA
J: TRBJ1-2
V: TRBV20-1
DNA: TGCAGTGCCGGGTTTGGCTACACCTTC
CDR3: CSAGFGYTF

length: 14
D: NA
size: NA
J: TRBJ1-2
V: TRBV19
DNA: TGTGCCAGTAGTCCACAAGTTCAGTCTGGTGGCTACACCTTC
CDR3: CASSPQVQSGGYTF

length: 15
D: TRBD2
size: once
J: TRBJ2-5
V: TRBV5-1
DNA: TGCGCCAGCAGCTTGGCTACTAGCGGGACGGAGACCCAGTACTTC
CDR3: CASSLATSGTETQYF

length: 15
D: TRBD1
size: NA
J: TRBJ2-7
V: TRBV11-2
DNA: TGTGCCAGCAGCTTCACCCACAGGGGGTCAGACGAGCAGTACTTC
CDR3: CASSFTHRGSDEQYF

length: 12
D: NA
size: NA
J: TRBJ1-2
V: TRBV3-1/TRBV3-2
DNA: TGTGCCAGCAGCCGACAGAACTATGGCTACACCTTC
CDR3: CASSRQNYGYTF

length: 15
D: NA
size: many
J: TRBJ1-2
V: TRBV6-4
DNA: TGTGCCAGCAGTTTAAGTCCAACAGGAGACAATGGCTACACCTTC
CDR3: CASSLSPTGDNGYTF

length: 14
D: NA
size: once
J: TRBJ1-5
V: TRBV19
DNA: TGTGCCAGTAGTATAGACAGAGGAGGACAGCCCCAGCATTTT
CDR3: CASSIDRGGQPQHF

length: 15
D: TRBD1
size: NA
J: TRBJ1-4
V: TRBV18
DNA: TGTGCCAGCTCACCTACCGGGACAGTTAATGAAAAACTGTTTTTT
CDR3: CASSPTGTVNEKLFF

length: 19
D: TRBD1
size: once
J: TRBJ1-5
V: TRBV6-2/TRBV6-3
DNA: TGTGCCAGCAGTCACCCGGGACAGGGAAGGGGGGCTAGCAATCAGCCCCAGCATTTT
CDR3: CASSHPGQGRGASNQPQHF

length: 14
D: TRBD1
size: NA
J: TRBJ2-1
V: TRBV5-1
DNA: TGCGCCAGCAGCAGGGGACAGGACTACAATGAGCAGTTCTTC
CDR3: CASSRGQDYNEQFF

length: 14
D: TRBD1
size: NA
J: TRBJ2-7
V: TRBV6-6
DNA: TGTGCCAGCAGTTCCAGGGACAGGGGGCGCGATCAGTACTTC
CDR3: CASSSRDRGRDQYF

length: 16
D: NA
size: NA
J: TRBJ2-3
V: TRBV9
DNA: TGTGCCAGCAGCGTACTAGGTGGTTCCAGCACAGATACGCAGTATTTT
CDR3: CASSVLGGSSTDTQYF

length: 14
D: NA
size: NA
J: TRBJ1-2
V: TRBV24-1
DNA: TGTGCCACCAGCCCCGGACAGTATCGGGATGGCTACACCTTC
CDR3: CATSPGQYRDGYTF

length: 15
D: NA
size: once
J: TRBJ1-2
V: TRBV9
DNA: TGTGCCAGCAGCGTCGACAGGAGCCCGAACTATGGCTACACCTTC
CDR3: CASSVDRSPNYGYTF

length: 17
D: TRBD1
size: once
J: TRBJ2-6
V: TRBV29-1
DNA: TGCAGCGCTCAGGTTTGGGACAGGGGCTCTGGGGCCAACGTCCTGACTTTC
CDR3: CSAQVWDRGSGANVLTF

length: 14
D: TRBD1
size: NA
J: TRBJ2-7
V: TRBV29-1
DNA: TGCAGCGTTAAGAACCGGGACAGGCTGAGCGAGCAGTACTTC
CDR3: CSVKNRDRLSEQYF

length: 13
D: NA
size: NA
J: TRBJ1-2
V: TRBV5-4
DNA: TGTGCCAGCAGCTTGGCCGGGGGCTATGGCTACACCTTC
CDR3: CASSLAGGYGYTF

length: 19
D: TRBD2
size: NA
J: TRBJ2-2
V: TRBV28
DNA: TGTGCCAGCAGTGTTCCTGGACTAGCGGGAGGGCCCGACACCGGGGAGCTGTTTTTT
CDR3: CASSVPGLAGGPDTGELFF

length: 17
D: TRBD1
size: NA
J: TRBJ1-6
V: TRBV10-2
DNA: TGCGCCAGCAGTGAGACTATGACCGGGACAGTTAATTCACCCCTCCACTTT
CDR3: CASSETMTGTVNSPLHF

length: 18
D: NA
size: NA
J: TRBJ2-6
V: TRBV5-6
DNA: TGTGCCAGCAGCTTGGGTTCAGATACAAACTCTGGGGCCAACGTCCTGACTTTC
CDR3: CASSLGSDTNSGANVLTF

length: 13
D: NA
size: once
J: TRBJ2-7
V: TRBV19
DNA: TGTGCCAGTAGTATCTCGGACAGCTACGAGCAGTACTTC
CDR3: CASSISDSYEQYF

length: 17
D: NA
size: few
J: TRBJ1-1
V: TRBV28
DNA: TGTGCCAGCAGTCTCCAAGTGGGGGCCCCTTCTGACACTGAAGCTTTCTTT
CDR3: CASSLQVGAPSDTEAFF

length: 15
D: NA
size: NA
J: TRBJ1-1
V: TRBV28
DNA: TGTGCCAGCAGTTTACTTTTGGGGGGGAGCACTGAAGCTTTCTTT
CDR3: CASSLLLGGSTEAFF

length: 13
D: NA
size: NA
J: TRBJ1-2
V: TRBV27
DNA: TGTGCCAGCAGTGCCGCACAGGGCCGGGGCTACACCTTC
CDR3: CASSAAQGRGYTF

length: 15
D: NA
size: once
J: TRBJ2-3
V: TRBV3-1/TRBV3-2
DNA: TGTGCCAGCAGCCAAGGCCTGGGCGGCACAGATACGCAGTATTTT
CDR3: CASSQGLGGTDTQYF